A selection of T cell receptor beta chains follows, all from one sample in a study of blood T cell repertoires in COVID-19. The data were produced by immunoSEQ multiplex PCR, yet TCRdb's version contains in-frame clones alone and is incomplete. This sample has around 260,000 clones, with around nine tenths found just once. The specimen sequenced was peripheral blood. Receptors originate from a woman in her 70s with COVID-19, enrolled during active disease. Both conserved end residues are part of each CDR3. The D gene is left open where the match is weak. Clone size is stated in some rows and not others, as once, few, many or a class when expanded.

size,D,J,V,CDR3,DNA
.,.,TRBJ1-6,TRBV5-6,CASSHLKGLLNSPLHF,TGTGCCAGCAGCCACCTGAAGGGACTGTTAAATTCACCCCTCCACTTT
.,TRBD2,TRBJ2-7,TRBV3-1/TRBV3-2,CASSPGVAGIAYEQYF,TGTGCCAGCAGCCCGGGGGTAGCGGGGATCGCCTACGAGCAGTACTTC
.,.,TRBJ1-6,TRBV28,CASSFQGNNSPLHF,TGTGCCAGCAGTTTCCAGGGAAATAATTCACCCCTCCACTTT
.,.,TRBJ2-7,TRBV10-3,CAISDPPDEQYF,TGTGCCATCAGTGACCCTCCGGACGAGCAGTACTTC
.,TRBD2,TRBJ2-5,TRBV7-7,CAGASGPRETQYF,TGTGCCGGGGCTAGCGGGCCTAGGGAGACCCAGTACTTC
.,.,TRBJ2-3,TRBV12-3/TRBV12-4,CASSTRDTDTQYF,TGTGCCAGCAGTACCCGAGACACAGATACGCAGTATTTT
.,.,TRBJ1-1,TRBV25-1,CASTPAGWNTEAFF,TGTGCCAGTACCCCGGCGGGGTGGAACACTGAAGCTTTCTTT
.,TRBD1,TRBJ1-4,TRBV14,CASSPRYGQGHEKLFF,TGTGCCAGCAGCCCAAGATACGGACAGGGGCACGAAAAACTGTTTTTT
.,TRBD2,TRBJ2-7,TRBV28,CASSLPAGFYEQYF,TGTGCCAGCAGTTTACCAGCGGGATTCTACGAGCAGTACTTC
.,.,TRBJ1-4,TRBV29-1,CSVGGAGEKLFF,TGCAGCGTTGGTGGGGCTGGTGAAAAACTGTTTTTT
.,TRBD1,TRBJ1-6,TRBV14,CASSQGQGVNSPLHF,TGTGCCAGCAGCCAAGGACAGGGGGTAAATTCACCCCTCCACTTT
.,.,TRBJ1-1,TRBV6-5,CASSYDRPPTEAFF,TGTGCCAGCAGTTACGACAGGCCCCCCACTGAAGCTTTCTTT
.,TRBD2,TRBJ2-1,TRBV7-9,CASTVAGGGHEQFF,TGTGCCAGCACCGTAGCGGGAGGCGGGCATGAGCAGTTCTTC
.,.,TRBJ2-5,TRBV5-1,CASSSTGRFQETQYF,TGCGCCAGCAGCTCAACCGGGAGATTCCAAGAGACCCAGTACTTC
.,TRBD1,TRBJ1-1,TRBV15,CATSRDRENTEAFF,TGTGCCACCAGCCGGGACAGGGAGAACACTGAAGCTTTCTTT
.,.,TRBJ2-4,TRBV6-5,CASSSAGFGNIQYF,TGTGCCAGCAGTTCCGCAGGGTTTGGGAACATTCAGTACTTC
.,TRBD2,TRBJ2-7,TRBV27,CASSPGPLAGGHEQYF,TGTGCCAGCAGCCCGGGGCCACTAGCGGGAGGACACGAGCAGTACTTC
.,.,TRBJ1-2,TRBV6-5,CASGPGTSRYGYTF,TGTGCCAGCGGACCAGGGACTTCCCGCTATGGCTACACCTTC
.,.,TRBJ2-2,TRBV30,CAWSDPGYTGELFF,TGTGCCTGGAGTGATCCCGGGTACACCGGGGAGCTGTTTTTT
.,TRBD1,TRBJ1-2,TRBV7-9,CASRRDRVHGYTF,TGTGCCAGCAGACGCGACAGGGTGCATGGCTACACCTTC
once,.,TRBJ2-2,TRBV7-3,CASSSTGQNTGELFF,TGTGCCAGCAGCTCCACCGGACAGAACACCGGGGAGCTGTTTTTT
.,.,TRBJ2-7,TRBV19,CASSIKLGPYEQYF,TGTGCCAGTAGTATTAAACTTGGGCCCTACGAGCAGTACTTC
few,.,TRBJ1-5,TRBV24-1,CATSDRNSGGAGQPQHF,TGTGCCACCAGTGACCGAAACTCGGGCGGTGCGGGTCAGCCCCAGCATTTT
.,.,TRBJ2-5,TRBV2,CASRLATETQYF,TGTGCCAGCAGACTAGCAACAGAGACCCAGTACTTC
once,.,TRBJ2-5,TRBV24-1,CATSVRGGETQYF,TGTGCCACCAGTGTAAGGGGGGGAGAGACCCAGTACTTC
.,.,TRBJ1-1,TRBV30,CAWSGAILSGGSEAFF,TGTGCCTGGAGTGGAGCGATCCTGAGTGGGGGGTCTGAAGCTTTCTTT
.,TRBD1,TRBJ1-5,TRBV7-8,CASSLSGTGGDQPQHF,TGTGCCAGCAGCTTGTCCGGGACAGGGGGCGATCAGCCCCAGCATTTT
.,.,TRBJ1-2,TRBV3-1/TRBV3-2,CASSQDPRYGYTF,TGTGCCAGCAGCCAAGATCCCAGATATGGCTACACCTTC
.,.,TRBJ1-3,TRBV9,CASSPMASGNTIYF,TGTGCCAGCAGCCCGATGGCCTCTGGAAACACCATATATTTT
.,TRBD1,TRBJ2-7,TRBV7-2,CASRGQGGTYEQYF,TGTGCCAGCAGAGGACAGGGAGGAACCTACGAGCAGTACTTC
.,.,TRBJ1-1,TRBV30,CACQAGGYRTEAFF,TGTGCCTGCCAGGCGGGGGGCTATAGAACTGAAGCTTTCTTT
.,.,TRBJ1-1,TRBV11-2,CASSSQGGAEAFF,TGTGCCAGCAGCTCTCAAGGGGGGGCCGAAGCTTTCTTT